This TCR beta chain was retrieved from a study of blood T cell repertoires in COVID-19. Overall study context: COVID-19 samples from acute and convalescent phases originated in the United States, Italy and Spain. PBMCs, B-cell-depleted T cells, or T cells provided the cDNA or gDNA that made up the material.

Enrolment of Seattle patients took place during active infection, and they were followed longitudinally. Germline lookup yields CDR1 MNHEY and CDR2 SVGAGI. Unmatched junction bases numbered 7, after V lost 8 bases and J lost 7 bases. The CDR3 has 13 amino acids. In the original processing: From reference gene primer amplification, estimates of nucleated cell counts were derived. TCRdb keeps only in-frame clones here, not all; method: immunoSEQ multiplex PCR. The DNA gave D and trimming, while V, J and clone size come from that table. The sample consists of 25,000 to 30,000 clones, more than 85% of them appearing once.

Sequencing was done on a sample of peripheral blood. This receptor was identified in a woman in her 70s with COVID-19, enrolled during active disease. The rearrangement joins TRBV6-5 to TRBJ2-1, with 8 nucleotides matching TRBD2. The CDR3 nucleotides are TGTGCCAGCTTCGGACTAGCCGGTAATGAGCAGTTCTTC. Translation: CASFGLAGNEQFF.